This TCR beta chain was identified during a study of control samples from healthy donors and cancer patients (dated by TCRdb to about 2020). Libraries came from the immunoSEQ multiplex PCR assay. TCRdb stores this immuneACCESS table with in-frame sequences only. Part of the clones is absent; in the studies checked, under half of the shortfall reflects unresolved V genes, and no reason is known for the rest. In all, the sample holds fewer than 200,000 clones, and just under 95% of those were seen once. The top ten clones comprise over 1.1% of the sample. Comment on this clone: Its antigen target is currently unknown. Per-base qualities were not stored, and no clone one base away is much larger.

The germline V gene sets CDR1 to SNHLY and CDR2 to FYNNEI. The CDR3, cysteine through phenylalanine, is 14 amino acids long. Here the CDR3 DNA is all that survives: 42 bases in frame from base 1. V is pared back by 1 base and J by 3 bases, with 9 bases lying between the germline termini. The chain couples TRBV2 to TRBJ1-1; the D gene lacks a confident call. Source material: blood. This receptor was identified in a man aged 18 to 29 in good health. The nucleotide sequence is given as TGTGCCAGCAGTGAAGTGCGGGATTACACTGAAGCTTTCTTT. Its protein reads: CASSEVRDYTEAFF. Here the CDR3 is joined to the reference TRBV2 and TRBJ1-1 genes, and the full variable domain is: EPEVTQTPSHQVTQMGQEVILRCVPISNHLYFYWYRQILGQKVEFLVSFYNNEISEKSEIFDDQFSVERPDGSNFTLKIRSTKLEDSAMYFCASSEVRDYTEAFFGQGTRLTVV.